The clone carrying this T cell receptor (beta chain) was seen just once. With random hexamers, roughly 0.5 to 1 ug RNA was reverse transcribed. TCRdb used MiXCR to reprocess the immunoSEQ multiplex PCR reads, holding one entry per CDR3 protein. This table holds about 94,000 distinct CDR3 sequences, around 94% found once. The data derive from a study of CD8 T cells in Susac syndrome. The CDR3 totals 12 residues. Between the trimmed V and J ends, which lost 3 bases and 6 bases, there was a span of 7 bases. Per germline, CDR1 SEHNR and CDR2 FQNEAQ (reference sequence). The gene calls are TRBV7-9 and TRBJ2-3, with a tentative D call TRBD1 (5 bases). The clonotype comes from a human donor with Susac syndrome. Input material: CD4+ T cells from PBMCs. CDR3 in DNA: TGTGCCAGCAGCTTTCCAGGGGATACGCAGTATTTT. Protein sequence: CASSFPGDTQYF.